The present T cell receptor beta chain was sequenced within a study of T cell clones after liver transplantation. There are 18 residues in the CDR3. V was clipped by 1 base and J by 4 bases, with 21 bases between them. Generated by immunoSEQ multiplex PCR, the TCRdb table keeps only in-frame clones and is missing some. This sample has around 80,000 clones, with about 82% found just once. This clonotype was sampled from a human patient who received a liver transplant. Some T cells may trace back to the graft donor. V and J are TRBV5-3 and TRBJ2-4, with TRBD2 as a possible D gene (6 bases). TRBV5-3 is an ORF for which the function is uncertain. The material sequenced was CD4+ T cells from blood, taken approximately 45 months after liver transplant. The CDR3 reads CARSLSLRDSSSKNIQYF. As DNA, the CDR3 is TGTGCCAGAAGCTTGAGTCTCCGGGACTCCTCATCTAAAAACATTCAGTACTTC.